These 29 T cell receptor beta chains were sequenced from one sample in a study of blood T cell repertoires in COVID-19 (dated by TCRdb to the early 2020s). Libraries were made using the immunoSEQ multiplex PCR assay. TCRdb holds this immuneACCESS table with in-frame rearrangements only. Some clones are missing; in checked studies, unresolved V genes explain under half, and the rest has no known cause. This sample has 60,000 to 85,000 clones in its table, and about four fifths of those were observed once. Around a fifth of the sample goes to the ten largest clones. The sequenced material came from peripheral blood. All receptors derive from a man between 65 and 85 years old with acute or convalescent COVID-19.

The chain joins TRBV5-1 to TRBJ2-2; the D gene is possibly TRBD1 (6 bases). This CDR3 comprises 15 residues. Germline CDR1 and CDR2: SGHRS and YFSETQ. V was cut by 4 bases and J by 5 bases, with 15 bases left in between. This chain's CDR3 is CASSPGGQGTGELFF. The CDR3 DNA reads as TGCGCCAGCAGCCCTGGGGGCCAGGGGACCGGGGAGCTGTTTTTT.

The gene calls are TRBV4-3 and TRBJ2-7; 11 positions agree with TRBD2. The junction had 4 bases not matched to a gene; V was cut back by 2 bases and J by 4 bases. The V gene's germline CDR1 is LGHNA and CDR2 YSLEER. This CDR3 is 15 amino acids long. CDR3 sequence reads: CASSQLLAGGYEQYF. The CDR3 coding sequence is TGCGCCAGCAGCCAACTCCTAGCGGGAGGTTACGAGCAGTACTTC.

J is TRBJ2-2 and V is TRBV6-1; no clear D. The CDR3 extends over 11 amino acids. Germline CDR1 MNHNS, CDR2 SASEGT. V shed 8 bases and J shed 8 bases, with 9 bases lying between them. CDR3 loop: CASELWGELFF. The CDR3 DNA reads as TGTGCCAGCGAGTTGTGGGGGGAGCTGTTTTTT.

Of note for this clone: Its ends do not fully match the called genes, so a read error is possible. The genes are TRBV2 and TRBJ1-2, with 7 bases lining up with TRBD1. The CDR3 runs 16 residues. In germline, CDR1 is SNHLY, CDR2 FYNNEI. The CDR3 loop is CASREDRAQGLYGYTF. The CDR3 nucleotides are TGTGCCAGCAGAGAAGACAGGGCCCAGGGTCTATATGGCTACACCTTC.

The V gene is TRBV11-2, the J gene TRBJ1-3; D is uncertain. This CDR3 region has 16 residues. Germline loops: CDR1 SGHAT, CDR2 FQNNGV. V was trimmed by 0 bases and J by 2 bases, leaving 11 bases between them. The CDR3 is CASSLDFPGTGNTIYF. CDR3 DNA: TGTGCCAGCAGCTTAGATTTCCCGGGGACTGGAAACACCATATATTTT.

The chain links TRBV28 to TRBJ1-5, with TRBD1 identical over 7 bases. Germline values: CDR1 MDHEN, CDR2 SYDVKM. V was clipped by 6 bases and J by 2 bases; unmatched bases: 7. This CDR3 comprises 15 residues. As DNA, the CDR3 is TGTGCCAGCAGCCGGGGAGACAGGGGCAATCAGCCCCAGCATTTT. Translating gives CASSRGDRGNQPQHF.

The CDR3 spells CASSPTVQETQYF. In nucleotides, the CDR3 is TGTGCCAGCTCACCAACGGTGCAAGAGACCCAGTACTTC. The chain couples TRBV18 to TRBJ2-5; D is unclear. This CDR3 is 13 amino acids long. With 2 bases removed from V and 2 bases from J, the gap between germline ends came to 6 bases. Germline V lookup: CDR1 KGHSH, CDR2 LQKENI.

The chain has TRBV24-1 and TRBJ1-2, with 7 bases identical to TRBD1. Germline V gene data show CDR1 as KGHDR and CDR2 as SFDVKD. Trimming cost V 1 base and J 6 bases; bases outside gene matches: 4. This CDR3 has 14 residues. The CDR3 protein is CATSDFRQGDGYTF. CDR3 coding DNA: TGTGCCACCAGTGATTTCAGACAGGGTGATGGCTACACCTTC.

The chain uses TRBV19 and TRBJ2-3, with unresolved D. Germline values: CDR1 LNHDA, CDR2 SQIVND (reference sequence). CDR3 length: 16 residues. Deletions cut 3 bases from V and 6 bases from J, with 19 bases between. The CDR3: CASSILGSPLSDTQYF. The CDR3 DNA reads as TGTGCCAGTAGTATCCTTGGCAGTCCCCTTTCGGATACGCAGTATTTT.

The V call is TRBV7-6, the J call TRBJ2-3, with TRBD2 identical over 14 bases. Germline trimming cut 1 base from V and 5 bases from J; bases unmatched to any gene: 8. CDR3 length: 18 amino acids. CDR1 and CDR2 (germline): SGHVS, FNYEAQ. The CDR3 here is CASSLVRGLAGARDTQYF. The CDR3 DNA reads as TGTGCCAGCAGCTTAGTACGGGGACTAGCGGGAGCGAGAGATACGCAGTATTTT. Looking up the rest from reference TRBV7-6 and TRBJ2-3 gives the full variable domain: GAGVSQSPRYKVTKRGQDVALRCDPISGHVSLYWYRQALGQGPEFLTYFNYEAQQDKSGLPNDRFSAERPEGSISTLTIQRTEQRDSAMYRCASSLVRGLAGARDTQYFGPGTRLTVL.

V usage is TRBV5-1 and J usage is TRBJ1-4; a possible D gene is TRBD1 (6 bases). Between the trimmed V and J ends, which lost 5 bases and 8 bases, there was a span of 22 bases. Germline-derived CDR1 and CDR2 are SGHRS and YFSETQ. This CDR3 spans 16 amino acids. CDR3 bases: TGCGCCAGCAGAACCGGACAGCCCGCCGGGCCAGAAAAACTGTTTTTT. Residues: CASRTGQPAGPEKLFF.

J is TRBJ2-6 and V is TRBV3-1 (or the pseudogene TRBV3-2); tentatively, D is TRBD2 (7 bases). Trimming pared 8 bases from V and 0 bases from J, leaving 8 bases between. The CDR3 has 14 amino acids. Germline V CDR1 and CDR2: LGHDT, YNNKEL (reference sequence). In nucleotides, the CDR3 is TGTGCCAGCGGGGGGGCCTCTGGGGCCAACGTCCTGACTTTC. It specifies CASGGASGANVLTF.

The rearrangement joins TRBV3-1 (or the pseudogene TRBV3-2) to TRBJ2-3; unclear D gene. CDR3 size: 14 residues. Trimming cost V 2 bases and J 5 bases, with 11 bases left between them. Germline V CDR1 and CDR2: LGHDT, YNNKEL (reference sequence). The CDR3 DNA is TGTGCCAGCAGCCAATCCCGACTCGGAGATACGCAGTATTTT. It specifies CASSQSRLGDTQYF.

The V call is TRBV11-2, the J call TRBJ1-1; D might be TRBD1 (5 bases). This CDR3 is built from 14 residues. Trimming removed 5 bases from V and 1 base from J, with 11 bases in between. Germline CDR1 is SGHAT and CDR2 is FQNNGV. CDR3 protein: CASSPVQGNTEAFF. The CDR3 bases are TGTGCCAGCAGCCCAGTGCAGGGGAACACTGAAGCTTTCTTT.

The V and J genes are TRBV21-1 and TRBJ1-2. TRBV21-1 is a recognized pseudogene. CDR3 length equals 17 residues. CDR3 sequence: CASTRGVSQGGCYGYTF. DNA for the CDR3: TGTGCCAGCACCAGAGGGGTGTCTCAGGGAGGTTGCTATGGCTACACCTTC.

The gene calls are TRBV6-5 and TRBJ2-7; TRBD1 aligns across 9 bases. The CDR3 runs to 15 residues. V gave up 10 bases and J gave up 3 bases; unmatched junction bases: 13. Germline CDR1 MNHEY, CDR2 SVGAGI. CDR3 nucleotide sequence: TGTGCCACCCAAACATCATGGGGACAGGGCTACGAGCAGTACTTC. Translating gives CATQTSWGQGYEQYF.

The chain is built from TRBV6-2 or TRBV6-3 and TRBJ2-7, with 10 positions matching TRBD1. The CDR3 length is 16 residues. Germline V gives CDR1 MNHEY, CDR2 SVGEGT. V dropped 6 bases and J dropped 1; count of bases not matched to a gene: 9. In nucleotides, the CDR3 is TGTGCCAGCAGCGACCCGGGACAGGGGTCTTCCTACGAGCAGTACTTC. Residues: CASSDPGQGSSYEQYF.

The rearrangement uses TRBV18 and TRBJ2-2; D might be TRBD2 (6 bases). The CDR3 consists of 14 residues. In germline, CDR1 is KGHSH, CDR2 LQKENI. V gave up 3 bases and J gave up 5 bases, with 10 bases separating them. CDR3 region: CASSPSSVTGELFF. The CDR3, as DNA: TGTGCCAGCTCACCCTCTAGCGTGACCGGGGAGCTGTTTTTT.

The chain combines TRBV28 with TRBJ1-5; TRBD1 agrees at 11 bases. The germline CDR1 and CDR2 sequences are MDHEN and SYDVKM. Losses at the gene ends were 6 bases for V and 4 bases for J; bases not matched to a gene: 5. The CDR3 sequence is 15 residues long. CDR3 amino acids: CASRSGTGGNQPQHF. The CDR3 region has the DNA TGTGCCAGCAGGAGCGGGACAGGGGGTAATCAGCCCCAGCATTTT.

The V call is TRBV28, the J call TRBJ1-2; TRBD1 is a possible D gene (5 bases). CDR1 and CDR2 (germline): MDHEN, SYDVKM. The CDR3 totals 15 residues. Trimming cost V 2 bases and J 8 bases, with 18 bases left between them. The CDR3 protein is CASSLGSGVNGGYTF. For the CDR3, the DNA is TGTGCCAGCAGTTTAGGTTCGGGGGTCAATGGGGGCTACACCTTC.

The CDR3 loop reads CASIVFQTEAFF. The DNA for the CDR3 is TGTGCCAGCATCGTGTTTCAAACTGAAGCTTTCTTT. The chain carries TRBV9 and TRBJ1-1; no clear D gene. Trimming removed 6 bases at V and 5 bases at J, with 11 bases between. This CDR3 is 12 amino acids long. Germline V lookup: CDR1 SGDLS, CDR2 YYNGEE.

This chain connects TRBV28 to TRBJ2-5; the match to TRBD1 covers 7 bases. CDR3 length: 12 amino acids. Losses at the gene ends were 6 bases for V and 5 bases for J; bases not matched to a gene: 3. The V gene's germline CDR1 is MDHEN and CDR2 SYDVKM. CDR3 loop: CASRRGPETQYF. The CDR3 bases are TGTGCCAGCAGGAGGGGGCCGGAGACCCAGTACTTC.

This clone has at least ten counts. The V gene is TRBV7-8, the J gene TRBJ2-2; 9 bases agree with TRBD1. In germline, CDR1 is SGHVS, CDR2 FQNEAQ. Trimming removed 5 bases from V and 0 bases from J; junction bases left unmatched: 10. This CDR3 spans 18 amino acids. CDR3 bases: TGTGCCAGCAGCCCACGTGGGACAGGGACTTCGAACACCGGGGAGCTGTTTTTT. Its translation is CASSPRGTGTSNTGELFF.

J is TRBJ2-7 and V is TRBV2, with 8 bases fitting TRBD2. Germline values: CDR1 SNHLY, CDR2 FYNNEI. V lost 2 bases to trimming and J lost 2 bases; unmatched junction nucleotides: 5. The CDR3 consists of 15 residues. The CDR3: CASSEFSGTTYEQYF. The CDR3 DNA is TGTGCCAGCAGTGAATTTAGCGGGACAACCTACGAGCAGTACTTC.

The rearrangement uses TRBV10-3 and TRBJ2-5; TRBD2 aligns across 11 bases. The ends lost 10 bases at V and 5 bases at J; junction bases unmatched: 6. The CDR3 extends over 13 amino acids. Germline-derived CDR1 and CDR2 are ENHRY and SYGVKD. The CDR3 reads CATSLAGEETQYF. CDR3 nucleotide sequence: TGTGCCACCTCACTAGCGGGAGAGGAGACCCAGTACTTC.

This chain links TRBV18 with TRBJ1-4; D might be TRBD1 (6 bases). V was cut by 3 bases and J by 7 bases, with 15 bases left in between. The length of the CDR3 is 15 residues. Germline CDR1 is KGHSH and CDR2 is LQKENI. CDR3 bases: TGTGCCAGCTCACCTAGGACAGTTGTGGGTGAAAAACTGTTTTTT. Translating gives CASSPRTVVGEKLFF.

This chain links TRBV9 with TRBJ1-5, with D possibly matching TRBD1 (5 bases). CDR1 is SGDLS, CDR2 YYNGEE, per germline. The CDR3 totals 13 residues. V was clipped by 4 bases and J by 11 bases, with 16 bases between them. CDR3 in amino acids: CASSWDAGGAQHF. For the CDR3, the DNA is TGTGCCAGCAGCTGGGACGCCGGAGGGGCCCAGCATTTT.

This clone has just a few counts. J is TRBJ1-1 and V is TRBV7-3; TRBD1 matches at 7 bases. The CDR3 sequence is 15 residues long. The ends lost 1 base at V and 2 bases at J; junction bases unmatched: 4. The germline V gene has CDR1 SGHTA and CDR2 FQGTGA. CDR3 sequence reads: CASSLISGGNTEAFF. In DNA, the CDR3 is TGTGCCAGCAGCTTAATCTCAGGGGGTAACACTGAAGCTTTCTTT.

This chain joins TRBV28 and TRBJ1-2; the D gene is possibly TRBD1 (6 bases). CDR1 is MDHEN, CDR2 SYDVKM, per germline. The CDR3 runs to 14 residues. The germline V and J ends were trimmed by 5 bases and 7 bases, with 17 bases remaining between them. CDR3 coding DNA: TGTGCCAGCAGTCCGGACAGCGCCAGCCGTGGCTACACCTTC. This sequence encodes CASSPDSASRGYTF.